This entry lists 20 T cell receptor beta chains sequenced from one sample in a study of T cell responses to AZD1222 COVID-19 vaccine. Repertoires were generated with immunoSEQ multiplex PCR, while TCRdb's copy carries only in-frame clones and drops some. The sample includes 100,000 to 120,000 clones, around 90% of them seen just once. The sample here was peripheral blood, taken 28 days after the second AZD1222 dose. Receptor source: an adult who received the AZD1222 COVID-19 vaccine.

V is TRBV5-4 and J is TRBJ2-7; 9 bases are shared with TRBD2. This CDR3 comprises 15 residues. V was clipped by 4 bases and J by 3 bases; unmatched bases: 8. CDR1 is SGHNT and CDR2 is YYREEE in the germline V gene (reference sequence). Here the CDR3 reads CASSPGGTSIYEQYF. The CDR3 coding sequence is TGTGCCAGCAGCCCAGGCGGGACTAGCATCTACGAGCAGTACTTC.

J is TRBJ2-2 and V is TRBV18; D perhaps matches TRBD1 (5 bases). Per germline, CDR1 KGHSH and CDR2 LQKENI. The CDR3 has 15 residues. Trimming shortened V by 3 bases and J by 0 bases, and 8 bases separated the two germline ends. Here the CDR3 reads CASSPIQANTGELFF. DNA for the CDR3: TGTGCCAGCTCACCGATACAGGCGAACACCGGGGAGCTGTTTTTT.

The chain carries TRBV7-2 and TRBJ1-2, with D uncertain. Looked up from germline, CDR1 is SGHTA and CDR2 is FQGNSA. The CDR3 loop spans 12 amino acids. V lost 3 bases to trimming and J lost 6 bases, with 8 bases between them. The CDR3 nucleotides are TGTGCCAGCAGCTTTGCCCGGGATGGCTACACCTTC. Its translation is CASSFARDGYTF.

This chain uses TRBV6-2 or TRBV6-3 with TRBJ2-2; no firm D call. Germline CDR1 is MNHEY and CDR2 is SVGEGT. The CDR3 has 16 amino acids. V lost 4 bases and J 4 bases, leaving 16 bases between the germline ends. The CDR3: CASSSSRALGTGELFF. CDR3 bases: TGTGCCAGCAGTTCCTCGAGAGCCCTAGGCACCGGGGAGCTGTTTTTT.

Here the CDR3 reads CASSLGQRGRGYEQYF. CDR3 DNA sequence: TGTGCCAGCAGCTTAGGTCAAAGGGGGCGCGGGTACGAGCAGTACTTC. V usage is TRBV7-2 and J usage is TRBJ2-7; 7 positions agree with TRBD1. Trimming at V came to 1 base and at J to 4 bases, leaving 10 bases not matched to a gene. Germline V gives CDR1 SGHTA, CDR2 FQGNSA. The CDR3 totals 16 residues. Full variable domain (missing parts from reference TRBV7-2 and TRBJ2-7): GAGVSQSPSNKVTEKGKDVELRCDPISGHTALYWYRQSLGQGLEFLIYFQGNSAPDKSGLPSDRFSAERTGGSVSTLTIQRTQQEDSAVYLCASSLGQRGRGYEQYFGPGTRLTVT.

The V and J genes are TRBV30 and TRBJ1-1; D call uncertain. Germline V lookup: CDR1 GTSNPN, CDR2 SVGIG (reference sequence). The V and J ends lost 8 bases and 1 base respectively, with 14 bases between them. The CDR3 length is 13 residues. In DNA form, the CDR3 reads TGTGCCCTGAGAGTCCGGGGGAACACTGAAGCTTTCTTT. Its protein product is CALRVRGNTEAFF.

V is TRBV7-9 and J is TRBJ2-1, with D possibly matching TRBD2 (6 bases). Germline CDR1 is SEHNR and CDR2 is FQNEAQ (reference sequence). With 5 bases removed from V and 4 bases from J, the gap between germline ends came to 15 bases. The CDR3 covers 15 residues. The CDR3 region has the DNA TGTGCCAGCAGCCTCACTAGCCCAGGATACAATGAGCAGTTCTTC. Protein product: CASSLTSPGYNEQFF. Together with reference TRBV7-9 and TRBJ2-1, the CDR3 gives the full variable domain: DTGVSQNPRHKITKRGQNVTFRCDPISEHNRLYWYRQTLGQGPEFLTYFQNEAQLEKSRLLSDRFSAERPKGSFSTLEIQRTEQGDSAMYLCASSLTSPGYNEQFFGPGTRLTVL.

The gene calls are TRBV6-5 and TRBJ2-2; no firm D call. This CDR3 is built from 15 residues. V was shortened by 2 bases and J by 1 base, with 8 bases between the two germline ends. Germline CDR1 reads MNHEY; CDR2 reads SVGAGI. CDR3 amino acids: CASSYVGLNTGELFF. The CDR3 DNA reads TGTGCCAGCAGTTACGTCGGATTGAACACCGGGGAGCTGTTTTTT.

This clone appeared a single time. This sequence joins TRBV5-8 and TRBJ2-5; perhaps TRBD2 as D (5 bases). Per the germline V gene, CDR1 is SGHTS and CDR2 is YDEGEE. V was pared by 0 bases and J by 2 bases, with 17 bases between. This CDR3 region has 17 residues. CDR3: CASSLGASWNPQETQYF. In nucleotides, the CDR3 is TGTGCCAGCAGCTTGGGGGCTAGCTGGAACCCGCAAGAGACCCAGTACTTC.

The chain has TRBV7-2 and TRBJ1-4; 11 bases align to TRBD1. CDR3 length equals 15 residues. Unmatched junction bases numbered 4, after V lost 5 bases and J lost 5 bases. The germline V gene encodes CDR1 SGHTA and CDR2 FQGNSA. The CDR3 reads CASSRDRGNNEKLFF. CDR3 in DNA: TGTGCCAGCAGCCGGGACAGGGGGAACAATGAAAAACTGTTTTTT.

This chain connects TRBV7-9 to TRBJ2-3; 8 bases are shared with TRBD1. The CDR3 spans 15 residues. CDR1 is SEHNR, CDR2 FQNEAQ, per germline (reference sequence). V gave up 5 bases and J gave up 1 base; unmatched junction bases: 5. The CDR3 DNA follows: TGTGCCAGCAGCCACAGGGGGTTGGGCACAGATACGCAGTATTTT. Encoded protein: CASSHRGLGTDTQYF. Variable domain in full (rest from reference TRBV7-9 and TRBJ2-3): DTGVSQNPRHKITKRGQNVTFRCDPISEHNRLYWYRQTLGQGPEFLTYFQNEAQLEKSRLLSDRFSAERPKGSFSTLEIQRTEQGDSAMYLCASSHRGLGTDTQYFGPGTRLTVL.

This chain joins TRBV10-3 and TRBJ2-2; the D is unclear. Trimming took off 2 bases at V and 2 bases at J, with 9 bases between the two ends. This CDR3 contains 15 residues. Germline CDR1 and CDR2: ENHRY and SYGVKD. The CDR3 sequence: CAISEGKINTGELFF. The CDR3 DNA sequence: TGTGCCATCAGTGAGGGAAAGATTAACACCGGGGAGCTGTTTTTT.

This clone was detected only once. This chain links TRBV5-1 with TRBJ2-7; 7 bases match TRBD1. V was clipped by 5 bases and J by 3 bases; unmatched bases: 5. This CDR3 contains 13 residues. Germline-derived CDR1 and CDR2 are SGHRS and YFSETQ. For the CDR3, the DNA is TGCGCCAGCAGTTTAACAGGGGTCTACGAGCAGTACTTC. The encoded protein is CASSLTGVYEQYF. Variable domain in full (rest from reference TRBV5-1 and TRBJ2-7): KAGVTQTPRYLIKTRGQQVTLSCSPISGHRSVSWYQQTPGQGLQFLFEYFSETQRNKGNFPGRFSGRQFSNSRSEMNVSTLELGDSALYLCASSLTGVYEQYFGPGTRLTVT.

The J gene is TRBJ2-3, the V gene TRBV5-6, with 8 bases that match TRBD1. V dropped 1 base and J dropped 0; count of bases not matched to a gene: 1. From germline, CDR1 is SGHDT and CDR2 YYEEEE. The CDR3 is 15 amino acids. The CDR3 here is CASSLQGASTDTQYF. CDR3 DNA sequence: TGTGCCAGCAGCTTGCAGGGGGCAAGCACAGATACGCAGTATTTT.

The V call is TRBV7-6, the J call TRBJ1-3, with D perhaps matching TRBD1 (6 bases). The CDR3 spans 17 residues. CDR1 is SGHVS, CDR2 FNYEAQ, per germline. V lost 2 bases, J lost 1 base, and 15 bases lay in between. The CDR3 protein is CASSLPPTGQSGNTIYF. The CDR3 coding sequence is TGTGCCAGCAGCTTACCTCCGACAGGACAATCTGGAAACACCATATATTTT.

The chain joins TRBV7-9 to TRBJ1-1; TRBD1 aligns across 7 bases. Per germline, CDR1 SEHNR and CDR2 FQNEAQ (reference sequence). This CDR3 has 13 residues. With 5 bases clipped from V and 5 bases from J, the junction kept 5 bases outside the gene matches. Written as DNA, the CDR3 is TGTGCCAGCAGCCGAGCAGGGGGGACTGAAGCTTTCTTT. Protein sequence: CASSRAGGTEAFF.

The CDR3 reads CASSSGLAVADTQYF. The DNA of the CDR3 is TGCGCCAGCAGCTCGGGACTAGCGGTGGCAGATACGCAGTATTTT. The V and J genes are TRBV5-1 and TRBJ2-3; 11 nucleotides line up with TRBD2. The length of the CDR3 is 15 residues. Germline trimming cut 3 bases from V and 4 bases from J; bases unmatched to any gene: 4. Germline V gives CDR1 SGHRS, CDR2 YFSETQ.

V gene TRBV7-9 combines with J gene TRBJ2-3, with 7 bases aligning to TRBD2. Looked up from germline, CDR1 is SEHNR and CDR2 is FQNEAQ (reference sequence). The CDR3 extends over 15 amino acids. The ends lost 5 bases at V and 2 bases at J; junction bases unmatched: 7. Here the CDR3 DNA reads TGTGCCAGCAGCGTCAGCGGGGTGGCCACAGATACGCAGTATTTT. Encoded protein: CASSVSGVATDTQYF.

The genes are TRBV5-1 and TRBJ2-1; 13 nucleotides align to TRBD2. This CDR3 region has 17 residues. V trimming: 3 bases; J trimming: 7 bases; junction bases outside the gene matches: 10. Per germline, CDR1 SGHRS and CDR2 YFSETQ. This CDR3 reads CASSSLTSGGARNEQFF. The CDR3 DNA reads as TGCGCCAGCAGCTCCCTAACTAGCGGGGGGGCGAGGAATGAGCAGTTCTTC.

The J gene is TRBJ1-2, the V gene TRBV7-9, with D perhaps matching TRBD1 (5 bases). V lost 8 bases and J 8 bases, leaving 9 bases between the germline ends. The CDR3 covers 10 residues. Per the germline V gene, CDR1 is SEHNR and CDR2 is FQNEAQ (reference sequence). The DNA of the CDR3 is TGTGCCAGCCAGGGTGGAGGCTACACCTTC. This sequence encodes CASQGGGYTF.